The clone carrying this TCR beta chain was observed a single time. The sample originates from a study of T cell clones after liver transplantation. At the level of the study: TCRbeta sequencing after a pre-transplant mixed lymphocyte reaction identified graft-donor-reactive clones, later tracked in post-transplant blood.

Profiled with immunoSEQ multiplex PCR; TCRdb holds only in-frame clones, not every one. This sample has roughly 120,000 clones, with 90% found just once. CDR1 and CDR2 from the germline V gene are MGHDK and SYGVNS. V was clipped by 6 bases and J by 0 bases, with 7 bases between them. The CDR3 runs 13 residues. V and J are TRBV25-1 and TRBJ2-3; no reliable D call. Source: CD4+ T cells from blood, taken 12 months after liver transplant. The TCR sequence derives from a human patient who received a liver transplant. These T cells may partly come from the graft donor. CDR3 DNA: TGTGCCAGCAGAAAGACCAGCACAGATACGCAGTATTTT. Its protein product is CASRKTSTDTQYF. Drawing the rest from reference TRBV25-1 and TRBJ2-3, the complete variable domain is EADIYQTPRYLVIGTGKKITLECSQTMGHDKMYWYQQDPGMELHLIHYSYGVNSTEKGDLSSESTVSRIRTEHFPLTLESARPSHTSQYLCASRKTSTDTQYFGPGTRLTVL.